This record covers a single T cell receptor beta chain. These data belong to a study of T-cell reconstitution after alpha-beta-depleted transplantation in children. For TCRbeta, the library was prepared with unique molecular identifiers. TCRdb reprocessed the PCR reads with MiXCR, giving one entry per CDR3 protein. This table has 300,000 or so distinct CDR3 sequences, about a quarter appearing once. This TCR was recovered from a male patient aged 10-17 years who had a stem cell transplant for acute lymphoblastic leukemia, so the T cells may come from the graft donor. The specimen was PBMCs, mostly from graft donor cells, collected 180 days after TCRalphabeta/CD19-depleted stem cell transplant.

CDR3: CSVSGRASDYNEQFF. The CDR3 DNA sequence: TGCAGCGTCAGCGGGAGGGCTTCAGATTACAATGAGCAGTTCTTC. The chain joins TRBV29-1 to TRBJ2-1, with 10 bases aligning to TRBD2. This CDR3 contains 15 residues. Germline values: CDR1 SQVTM, CDR2 ANQGSEA. Trimming took 6 bases from V and 4 from J; bases not matched to a gene: 9.